This section outlines one TCR beta chain sequence together with its context. This record comes from a study of CD8 T cells in Susac syndrome. Germline V gives CDR1 MDHEN, CDR2 SYDVKM. The V end lost 6 bases, the J end lost 4 bases, and 12 bases lay between the germline ends. The CDR3 sequence is 13 residues long. The healthy controls were matched to patients by age and sex. RNA, at roughly 0.45 to 1 ug, was reverse transcribed with random hexamers. TCRdb ran MiXCR on the immunoSEQ multiplex PCR reads and lists one entry per CDR3 protein. Counted here are approximately 190,000 distinct CDR3 sequences, approximately 95% occurring once; the ten biggest clones make up 0.1%.

Sequenced: CD4+ T cells from PBMCs. The receptor was derived from a human donor in good health. J is TRBJ2-5 and V is TRBV28; perhaps TRBD2 as D (6 bases). This CDR3 is CASRGGARETQYF. CDR3 sequence (DNA): TGTGCCAGCAGGGGGGGAGCGCGAGAGACCCAGTACTTC. The entire variable domain, with the rest obtained from reference TRBV28 and TRBJ2-5, is as follows: DVKVTQSSRYLVKRTGEKVFLECVQDMDHENMFWYRQDPGLGLRLIYFSYDVKMKEKGDIPEGYSVSREKKERFSLILESASTNQTSMYLCASRGGARETQYFGPGTRLLVL.